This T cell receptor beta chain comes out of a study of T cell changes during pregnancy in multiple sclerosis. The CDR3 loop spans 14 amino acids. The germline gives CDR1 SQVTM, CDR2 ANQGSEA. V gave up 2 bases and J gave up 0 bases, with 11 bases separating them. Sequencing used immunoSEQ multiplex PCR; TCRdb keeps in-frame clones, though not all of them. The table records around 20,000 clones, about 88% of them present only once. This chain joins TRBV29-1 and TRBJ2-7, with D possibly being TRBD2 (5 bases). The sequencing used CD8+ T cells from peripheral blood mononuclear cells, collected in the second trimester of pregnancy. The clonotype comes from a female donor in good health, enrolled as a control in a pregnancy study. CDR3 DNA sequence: TGCAGCGTTGAATTCGGGGAAAGCTCCTACGAGCAGTACTTC. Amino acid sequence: CSVEFGESSYEQYF.